What follows is one T cell receptor (beta chain) and its context. Libraries were prepared by immunoSEQ multiplex PCR; TCRdb keeps only in-frame clonotypes and omits some of them. This sample has fewer than 70,000 clones, with roughly nine tenths found just once. The V and J ends lost 5 bases and 0 bases respectively, with 17 bases between them. This CDR3 has 17 residues. The germline V gene encodes CDR1 LNHDA and CDR2 SQIVND (reference sequence). The data are from a study of OX40 agonist ivuxolimab in advanced cancers. If patients had autoimmune disease history or systemic immunosuppression, they were excluded.

The receptor was isolated from an adult with an advanced solid tumor such as melanoma, head and neck, liver or kidney cancer. The J gene is TRBJ1-3, the V gene TRBV19; D gene ambiguous. The material sequenced was CD4+ or CD8+ T cells sorted from blood, taken in a trial of the OX40 agonist ivuxolimab. The DNA of the CDR3 is TGTGCCAGTAGTCCAAGAACCCCGGGCGACTCTGGAAACACCATATATTTT. This codes for CASSPRTPGDSGNTIYF.